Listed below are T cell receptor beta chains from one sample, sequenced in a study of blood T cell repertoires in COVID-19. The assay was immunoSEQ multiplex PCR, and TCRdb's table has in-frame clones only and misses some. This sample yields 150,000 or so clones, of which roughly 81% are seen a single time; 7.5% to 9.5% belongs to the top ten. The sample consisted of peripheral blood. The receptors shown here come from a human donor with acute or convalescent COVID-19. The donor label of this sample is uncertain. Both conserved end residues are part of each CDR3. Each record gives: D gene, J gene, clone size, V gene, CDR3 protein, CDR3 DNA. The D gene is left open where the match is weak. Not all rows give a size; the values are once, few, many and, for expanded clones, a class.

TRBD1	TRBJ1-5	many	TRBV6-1	CASSELGQFNQPQHF	TGTGCCAGCAGTGAACTGGGACAGTTCAATCAGCCCCAGCATTTT
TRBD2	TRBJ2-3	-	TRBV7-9	CASSLGRGDGTDTQYF	TGTGCCAGCAGCCTAGGTCGGGGGGACGGCACAGATACGCAGTATTTT
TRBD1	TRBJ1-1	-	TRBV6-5	CASSSRLTGGITEAFF	TGTGCCAGCAGTTCGCGACTCACAGGGGGAATCACTGAAGCTTTCTTT
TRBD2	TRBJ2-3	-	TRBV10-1	CASQRGGADTQYF	TGCGCCAGCCAACGCGGGGGAGCAGATACGCAGTATTTT
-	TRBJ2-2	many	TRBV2	CASSDIRNTGELFF	TGTGCCAGCAGTGATATTAGGAACACCGGGGAGCTGTTTTTT
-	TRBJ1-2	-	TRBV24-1	CATSDSSQANYGYTF	TGTGCCACCAGTGATAGCAGTCAGGCCAACTATGGCTACACCTTC
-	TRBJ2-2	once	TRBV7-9	CASIPPTNTGELFF	TGTGCCAGCATCCCCCCCACGAACACCGGGGAGCTGTTTTTT
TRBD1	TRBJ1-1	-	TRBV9	CASSIGTGMDTEAFF	TGTGCCAGCAGCATTGGGACAGGGATGGACACTGAAGCTTTCTTT
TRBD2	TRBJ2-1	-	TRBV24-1	CATSDTGELWGGEQFF	TGTGCCACCAGTGACACCGGGGAACTTTGGGGGGGTGAGCAGTTCTTC
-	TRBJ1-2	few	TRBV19	CASSPGRGPYGYTF	TGTGCCAGTAGTCCAGGGAGGGGACCCTATGGCTACACCTTC
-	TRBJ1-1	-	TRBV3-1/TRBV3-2	CASSQGGHLVPKNTEAFF	TGTGCCAGCAGCCAGGGCGGGCATCTTGTTCCCAAGAACACTGAAGCTTTCTTT
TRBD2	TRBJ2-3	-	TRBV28	CASSGAGGRTDTQYF	TGTGCCAGCAGCGGAGCGGGGGGTCGCACAGATACGCAGTATTTT
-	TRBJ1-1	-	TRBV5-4	CASSLLGKGANTEAFF	TGTGCCAGCAGCTTGTTGGGGAAAGGGGCGAACACTGAAGCTTTCTTT
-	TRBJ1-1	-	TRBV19	CASNWALNTEAFF	TGTGCCAGTAACTGGGCTTTGAACACTGAAGCTTTCTTT
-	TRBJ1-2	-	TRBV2	CASTTPSTASYGYTF	TGTGCCAGCACCACCCCCAGCACAGCTTCCTATGGCTACACCTTC
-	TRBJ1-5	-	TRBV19	CAAGGKYPQEPQHF	TGTGCCGCGGGGGGGAAATACCCTCAAGAGCCCCAGCATTTT
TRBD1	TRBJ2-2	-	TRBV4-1	CASSPRQGNTGELFF	TGCGCCAGCAGCCCGAGACAGGGGAACACCGGGGAGCTGTTTTTT
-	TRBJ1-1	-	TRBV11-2	CASSHPKNSGTEAFF	TGTGCCAGCAGCCACCCCAAAAACTCCGGCACTGAAGCTTTCTTT
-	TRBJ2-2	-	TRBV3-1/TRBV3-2	CASSQDSRGSGELFF	TGTGCCAGCAGCCAAGATAGCCGGGGGAGCGGGGAGCTGTTTTTT
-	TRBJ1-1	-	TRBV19	CASSIAWGRVNTEAFF	TGTGCCAGTAGTATAGCGTGGGGCCGCGTGAACACTGAAGCTTTCTTT
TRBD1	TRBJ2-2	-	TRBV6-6	CASSYATGAGELFF	TGTGCCAGCAGTTACGCGACAGGGGCCGGGGAGCTGTTTTTT
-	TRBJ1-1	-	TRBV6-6	CASTPSSGVGTEAFF	TGTGCCAGCACCCCTTCATCGGGGGTGGGCACTGAAGCTTTCTTT
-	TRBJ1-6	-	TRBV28	CASSADSVSYNSPLHF	TGTGCCAGCAGTGCGGACAGCGTGTCCTATAATTCACCCCTCCACTTT
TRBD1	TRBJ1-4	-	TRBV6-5	CASAGTVTTNEKLFF	TGTGCCAGCGCCGGGACAGTTACAACTAATGAAAAACTGTTTTTT
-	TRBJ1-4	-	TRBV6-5	CASSYGQREKLFF	TGTGCCAGCAGTTACGGACAGCGTGAAAAACTGTTTTTT
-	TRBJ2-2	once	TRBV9	CASSADTGELFF	TGTGCCAGCAGCGCTGACACCGGGGAGCTGTTTTTT
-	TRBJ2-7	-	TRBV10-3	CAISDARSSGEQYF	TGTGCCATCAGTGACGCAAGGTCGTCGGGAGAGCAGTACTTC
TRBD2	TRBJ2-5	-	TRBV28	CASSSQGAGLETQYF	TGTGCCAGCAGTTCGCAGGGAGCGGGGCTGGAGACCCAGTACTTC
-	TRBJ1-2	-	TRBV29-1	CSGLTFNYGYTF	TGCAGCGGTCTGACATTTAACTATGGCTACACCTTC
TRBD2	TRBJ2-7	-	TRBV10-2	CASRGTSGYEQYF	TGCGCCAGCAGAGGGACTAGCGGGTACGAGCAGTACTTC
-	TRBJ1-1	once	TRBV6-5	CASTGTEAFF	TGTGCCAGCACCGGCACTGAAGCTTTCTTT
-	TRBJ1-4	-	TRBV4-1	CASSPGGAEEKLFF	TGCGCCAGCAGCCCGGGGGGGGCGGAAGAAAAACTGTTTTTT
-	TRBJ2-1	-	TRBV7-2	CASSFPAGEQFF	TGTGCCAGCAGCTTCCCCGCCGGGGAGCAGTTCTTC
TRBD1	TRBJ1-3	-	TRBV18	CASSINRGSSGNTIYF	TGTGCCAGCTCAATTAACAGGGGAAGCTCTGGAAACACCATATATTTT
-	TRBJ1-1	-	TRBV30	CAWSSALGQAFF	TGTGCCTGGAGTTCTGCCCTGGGGCAGGCTTTCTTT
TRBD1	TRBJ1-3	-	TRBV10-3	CAISTGISGNTIYF	TGTGCCATCTCGACAGGGATCTCTGGAAACACCATATATTTT
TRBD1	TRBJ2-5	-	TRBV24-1	CATSDPHEGAQETQYF	TGTGCCACCAGTGACCCTCACGAGGGGGCCCAAGAGACCCAGTACTTC
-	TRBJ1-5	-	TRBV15	CATSSAGTRDQPQHF	TGTGCCACCAGCAGTGCCGGGACTAGAGACCAGCCCCAGCATTTT
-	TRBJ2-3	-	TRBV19	CASSSIGGADTQYF	TGTGCCAGTAGTAGTATCGGGGGTGCAGATACGCAGTATTTT
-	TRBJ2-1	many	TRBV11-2	CASSPEVYNEQFF	TGTGCCAGCAGCCCCGAGGTCTACAATGAGCAGTTCTTC
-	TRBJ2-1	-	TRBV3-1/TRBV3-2	CASSQGGSGYNEQFF	TGTGCCAGCAGCCAAGGGGGCTCAGGTTACAATGAGCAGTTCTTC
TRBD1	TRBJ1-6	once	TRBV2	CASRTRGQYSPLHF	TGTGCCAGCAGGACCAGGGGGCAATATTCACCCCTCCACTTT
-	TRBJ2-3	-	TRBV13	CASSLEPPARANF	TGTGCCAGCAGCTTAGAGCCCCCAGCCCGAGCGAATTTT
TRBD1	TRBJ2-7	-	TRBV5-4	CASSTGDRGFEQYF	TGTGCCAGCAGCACCGGGGACAGGGGATTCGAGCAGTACTTC
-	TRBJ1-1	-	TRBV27	CASRPGSNTEAFF	TGTGCCAGCAGGCCGGGATCGAACACTGAAGCTTTCTTT
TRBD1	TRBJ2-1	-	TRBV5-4	CASSLIQGAGEQFF	TGTGCCAGCAGCTTGATACAGGGGGCCGGTGAGCAGTTCTTC
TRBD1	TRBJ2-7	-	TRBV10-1	CASSQGAFYEQYF	TGCGCCAGCAGTCAGGGGGCCTTCTACGAGCAGTACTTC
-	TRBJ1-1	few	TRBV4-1	CASSRTHRDTEAFF	TGCGCCAGCAGCCGGACTCATAGGGACACTGAAGCTTTCTTT
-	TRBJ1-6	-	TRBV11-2	CASSLDGRNYNSPLHF	TGTGCCAGCAGCTTAGATGGCAGGAACTATAATTCACCCCTCCACTTT
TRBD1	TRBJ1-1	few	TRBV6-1	CASSEAVDRGKAFF	TGTGCCAGCAGTGAAGCAGTGGACAGGGGAAAAGCTTTCTTT
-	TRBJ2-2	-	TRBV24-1	CATSGEYPGGELFF	TGTGCCACCAGTGGAGAATACCCGGGCGGGGAGCTGTTTTTT
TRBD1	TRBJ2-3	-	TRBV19	CASSDQGAGTDTQYF	TGTGCCAGTAGTGACCAGGGGGCAGGCACAGATACGCAGTATTTT
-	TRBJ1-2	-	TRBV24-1	CATSDGAAHGGYTF	TGTGCCACCAGTGATGGGGCGGCGCATGGCGGCTACACCTTC
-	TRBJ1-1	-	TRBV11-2	CASSLDYRARYTEAFF	TGTGCCAGCAGCTTAGATTACAGGGCCCGGTACACTGAAGCTTTCTTT
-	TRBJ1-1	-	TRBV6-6	CASSYSAGISEAFF	TGTGCCAGCAGTTACTCCGCCGGGATCTCTGAAGCTTTCTTT
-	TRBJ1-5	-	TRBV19	CASTKSRDFSNQPQHF	TGTGCCAGTACAAAAAGCAGGGACTTTAGCAATCAGCCCCAGCATTTT
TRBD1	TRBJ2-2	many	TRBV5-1	CASSLGGTANTGELFF	TGCGCCAGCAGCTTGGGGGGGACAGCGAACACCGGGGAGCTGTTTTTT
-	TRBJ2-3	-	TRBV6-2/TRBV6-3	CASSWQRTDTQYF	TGTGCCAGCAGTTGGCAGCGGACAGATACGCAGTATTTT
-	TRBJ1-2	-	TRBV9	CASSVNPGAGSGYYGYTF	TGTGCCAGCAGCGTTAACCCTGGGGCAGGGTCAGGGTACTATGGCTACACCTTC
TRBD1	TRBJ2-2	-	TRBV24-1	CATREGGGGELFF	TGTGCCACCAGGGAAGGGGGCGGCGGGGAGCTGTTTTTT